This TCR beta chain comes out of a study of blood T cell repertoires in COVID-19. About the research overall: The United States, Italy and Spain supplied acute and convalescent COVID-19 samples. T cells, B-cell-depleted T cells, or PBMCs supplied cDNA or gDNA.

This clone was seen just once. In the original analysis: The assay estimated nucleated cells by amplifying reference gene primers. TCRdb keeps only in-frame clones here, not all; method: immunoSEQ multiplex PCR. V, J and clone size are taken as reported in that table, and D and trimming were inferred from the DNA itself. The repertoire holds approximately 210,000 clones, more than 75% seen once, with 17% in the top ten. The CDR3 is 16 amino acids. Deletions cut 2 bases from V and 2 bases from J, with 12 bases between. CDR1 MNHEY and CDR2 SVGAGI come from the germline V gene. The chain combines TRBV6-5 with TRBJ1-4; D is perhaps TRBD1 (5 bases). The sequence was collected from a woman aged 50 to 60 with acute COVID-19. The sample consisted of PBMCs or T cells enriched from blood (not recorded which). Written as DNA, the CDR3 is TGTGCCAGCAGTTACGGCGCAGGGCGCACTAATGAAAAACTGTTTTTT. Translated, it gives CASSYGAGRTNEKLFF.